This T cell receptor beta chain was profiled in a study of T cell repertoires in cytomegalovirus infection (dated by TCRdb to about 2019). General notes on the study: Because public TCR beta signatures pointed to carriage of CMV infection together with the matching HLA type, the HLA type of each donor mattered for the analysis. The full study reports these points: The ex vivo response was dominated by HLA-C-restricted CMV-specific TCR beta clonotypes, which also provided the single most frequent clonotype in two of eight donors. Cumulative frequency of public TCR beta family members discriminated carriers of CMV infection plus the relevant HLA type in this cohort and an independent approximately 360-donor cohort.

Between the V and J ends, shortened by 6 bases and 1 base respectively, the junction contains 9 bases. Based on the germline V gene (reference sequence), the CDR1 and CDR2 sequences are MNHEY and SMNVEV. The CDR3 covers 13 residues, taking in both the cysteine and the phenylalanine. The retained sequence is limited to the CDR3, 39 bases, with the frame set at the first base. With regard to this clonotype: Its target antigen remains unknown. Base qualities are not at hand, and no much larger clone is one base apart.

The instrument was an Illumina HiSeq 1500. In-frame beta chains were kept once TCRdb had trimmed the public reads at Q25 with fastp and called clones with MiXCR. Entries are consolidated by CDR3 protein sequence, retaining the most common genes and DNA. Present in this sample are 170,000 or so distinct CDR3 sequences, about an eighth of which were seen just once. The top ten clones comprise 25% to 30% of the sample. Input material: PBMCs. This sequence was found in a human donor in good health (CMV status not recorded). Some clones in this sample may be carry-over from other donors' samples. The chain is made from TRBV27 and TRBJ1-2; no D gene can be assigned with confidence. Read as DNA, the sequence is TGTGCCAGCAGCCTCACCCTTAACTATGGCTACACCTTC. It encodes CASSLTLNYGYTF.